This T cell receptor beta chain was recovered during a study of PD-L1 blockade in urothelial cancer. Sequencing used immunoSEQ multiplex PCR; TCRdb keeps in-frame clones, though not all of them. This sample yields around 92,000 clones, of which roughly 90% are seen a single time; around 0.94% belongs to the top ten. Germline lookup yields CDR1 SGHRS and CDR2 YFSETQ. CDR3 size: 11 residues. V was pared by 6 bases and J by 1 base, with 4 bases between. Documented time point: pretreatment peripheral blood. The J gene is TRBJ2-5, the V gene TRBV5-1; D gene uncertain. This receptor was identified in a woman of 80 years or more with urothelial cancer. Sequencing used PBMCs, obtained around atezolizumab (anti-PD-L1) treatment. CDR3 nucleotide sequence: TGCGCCAGCACCTCCCAAGAGACCCAGTACTTC. Protein product: CASTSQETQYF.